This paragraph reports one TCR beta chain. Original analysis: Reference gene primers were amplified, and this amplification served to estimate nucleated cell counts. Sequencing used immunoSEQ multiplex PCR; TCRdb keeps in-frame clones, though not all of them. The V and J calls and clone size come from that table; D and trimming were worked out from the DNA. The sample holds 130,000 to 150,000 clones, 88% seen once. These data belong to a study of blood T cell repertoires in COVID-19. Study summary: There were acute and convalescent COVID-19 samples, and they came from the United States, Italy and Spain. The cDNA or gDNA used as material had been derived from T cells, B-cell-depleted T cells, or PBMCs.

The sample taken for sequencing was peripheral blood. The receptor was derived from a man between 65 and 80 years old with acute or convalescent COVID-19.

CDR3 nucleotide sequence: TGTGCCACCAGTGATTTGCGGGGGGGCGAGCAGTACTTC. Translating it yields CATSDLRGGEQYF. The rearrangement uses TRBV24-1 and TRBJ2-7; TRBD2 agrees at 8 bases. Germline V gene lookup returns CDR1 KGHDR and CDR2 SFDVKD. V shed 0 bases and J 6 bases; nucleotides not matched to a gene: 0. This CDR3 comprises 13 residues.